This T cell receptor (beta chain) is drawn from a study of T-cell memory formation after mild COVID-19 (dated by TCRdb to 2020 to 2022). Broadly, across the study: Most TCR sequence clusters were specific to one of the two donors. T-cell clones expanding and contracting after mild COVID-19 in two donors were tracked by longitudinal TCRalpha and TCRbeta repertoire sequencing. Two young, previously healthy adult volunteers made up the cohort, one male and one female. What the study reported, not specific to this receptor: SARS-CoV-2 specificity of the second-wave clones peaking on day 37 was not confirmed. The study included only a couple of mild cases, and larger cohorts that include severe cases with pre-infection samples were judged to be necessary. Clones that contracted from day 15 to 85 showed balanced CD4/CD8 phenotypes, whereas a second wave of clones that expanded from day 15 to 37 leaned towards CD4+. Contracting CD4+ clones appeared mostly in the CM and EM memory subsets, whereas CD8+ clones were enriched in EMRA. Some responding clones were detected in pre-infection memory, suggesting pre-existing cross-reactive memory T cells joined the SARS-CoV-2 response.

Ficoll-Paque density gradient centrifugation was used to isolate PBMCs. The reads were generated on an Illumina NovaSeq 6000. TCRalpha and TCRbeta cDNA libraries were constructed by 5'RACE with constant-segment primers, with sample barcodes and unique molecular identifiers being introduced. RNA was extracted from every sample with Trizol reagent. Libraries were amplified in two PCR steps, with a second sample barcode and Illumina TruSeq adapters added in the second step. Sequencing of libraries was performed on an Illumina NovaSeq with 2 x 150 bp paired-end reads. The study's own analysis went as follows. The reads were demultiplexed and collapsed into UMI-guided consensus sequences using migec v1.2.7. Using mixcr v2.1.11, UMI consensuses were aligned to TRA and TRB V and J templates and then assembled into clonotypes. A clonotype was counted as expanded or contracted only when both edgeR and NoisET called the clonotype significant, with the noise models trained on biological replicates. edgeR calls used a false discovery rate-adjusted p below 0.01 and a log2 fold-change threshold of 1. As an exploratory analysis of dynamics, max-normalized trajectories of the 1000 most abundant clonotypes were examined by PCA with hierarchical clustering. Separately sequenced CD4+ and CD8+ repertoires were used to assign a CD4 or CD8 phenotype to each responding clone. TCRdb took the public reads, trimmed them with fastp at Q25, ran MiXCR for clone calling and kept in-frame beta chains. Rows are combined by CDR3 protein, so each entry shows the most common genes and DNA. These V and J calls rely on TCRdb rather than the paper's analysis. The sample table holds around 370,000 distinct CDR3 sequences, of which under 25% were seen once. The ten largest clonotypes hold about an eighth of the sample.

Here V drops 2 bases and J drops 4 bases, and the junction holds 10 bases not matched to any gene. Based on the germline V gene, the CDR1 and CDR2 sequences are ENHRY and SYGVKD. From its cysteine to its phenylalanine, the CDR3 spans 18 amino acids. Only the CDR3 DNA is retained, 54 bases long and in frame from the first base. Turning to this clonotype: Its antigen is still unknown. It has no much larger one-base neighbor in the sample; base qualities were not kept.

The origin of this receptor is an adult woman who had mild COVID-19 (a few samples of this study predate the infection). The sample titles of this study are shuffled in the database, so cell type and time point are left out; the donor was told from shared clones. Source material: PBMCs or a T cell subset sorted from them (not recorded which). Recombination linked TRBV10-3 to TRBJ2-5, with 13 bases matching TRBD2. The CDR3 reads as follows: CAISEPPGLAGTGETQYF. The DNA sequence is TGTGCCATCAGTGAGCCCCCGGGACTAGCGGGGACGGGAGAGACCCAGTACTTC.